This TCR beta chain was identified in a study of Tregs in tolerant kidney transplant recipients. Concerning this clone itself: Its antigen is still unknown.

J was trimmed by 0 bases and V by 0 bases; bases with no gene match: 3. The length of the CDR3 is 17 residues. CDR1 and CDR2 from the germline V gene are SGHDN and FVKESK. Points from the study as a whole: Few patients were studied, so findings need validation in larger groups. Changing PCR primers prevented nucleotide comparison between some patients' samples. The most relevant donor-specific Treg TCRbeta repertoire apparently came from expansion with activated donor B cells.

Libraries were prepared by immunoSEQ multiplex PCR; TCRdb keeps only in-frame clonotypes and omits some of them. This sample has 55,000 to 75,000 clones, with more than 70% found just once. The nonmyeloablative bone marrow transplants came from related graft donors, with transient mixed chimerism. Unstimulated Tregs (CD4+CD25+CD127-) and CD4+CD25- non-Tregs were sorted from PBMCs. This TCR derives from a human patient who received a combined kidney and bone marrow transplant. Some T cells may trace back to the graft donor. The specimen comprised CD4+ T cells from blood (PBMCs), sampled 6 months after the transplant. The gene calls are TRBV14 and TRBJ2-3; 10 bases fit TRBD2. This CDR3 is CASSQDLAGESTDTQYF. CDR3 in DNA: TGTGCCAGCAGCCAAGATCTAGCGGGGGAGAGCACAGATACGCAGTATTTT. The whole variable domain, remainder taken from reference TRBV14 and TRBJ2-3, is EAGVTQFPSHSVIEKGQTVTLRCDPISGHDNLYWYRRVMGKEIKFLLHFVKESKQDESGMPNNRFLAERTGGTYSTLKVQPAELEDSGVYFCASSQDLAGESTDTQYFGPGTRLTVL.